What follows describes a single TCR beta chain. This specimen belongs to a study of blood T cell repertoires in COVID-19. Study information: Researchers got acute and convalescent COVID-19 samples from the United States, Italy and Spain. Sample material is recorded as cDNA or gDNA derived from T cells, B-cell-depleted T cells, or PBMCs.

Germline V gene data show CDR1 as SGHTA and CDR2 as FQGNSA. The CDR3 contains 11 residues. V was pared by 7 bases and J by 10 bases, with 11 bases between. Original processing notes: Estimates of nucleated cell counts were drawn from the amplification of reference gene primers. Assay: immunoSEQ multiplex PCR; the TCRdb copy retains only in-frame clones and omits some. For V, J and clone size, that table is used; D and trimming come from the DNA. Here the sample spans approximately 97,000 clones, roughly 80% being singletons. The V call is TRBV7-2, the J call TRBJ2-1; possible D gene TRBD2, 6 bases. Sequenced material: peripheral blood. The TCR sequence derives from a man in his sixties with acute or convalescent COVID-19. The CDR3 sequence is CASTGGVEQFF. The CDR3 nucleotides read TGTGCCAGCACCGGAGGGGTGGAGCAGTTCTTC.